This TCR beta chain was profiled in a study of cytotoxic CD8 clonotypes in ibrutinib-treated CLL. Trimming stripped 3 bases from V and 9 bases from J, with 9 bases between. This CDR3 region has 12 residues. Germline CDR1 reads SGDLS; CDR2 reads YYNGEE. Repertoires were generated with immunoSEQ multiplex PCR, while TCRdb's copy carries only in-frame clones and drops some. The sample shows about 200,000 clones, nearly 80% of them seen only once. The sequence derives from a human donor with chronic lymphocytic leukemia. The chain joins TRBV9 to TRBJ1-4, with D tentatively TRBD1 (6 bases). The sample consisted of PBMCs, taken after 12 months of ibrutinib treatment. DNA for the CDR3: TGTGCCAGCAGCGATCAGGGGCAAAAACTGTTTTTT. Protein sequence: CASSDQGQKLFF. Full variable domain (rest looked up from reference TRBV9 and TRBJ1-4): DSGVTQTPKHLITATGQRVTLRCSPRSGDLSVYWYQQSLDQGLQFLIQYYNGEERAKGNILERFSAQQFPDLHSELNLSSLELGDSALYFCASSDQGQKLFFGSGTQLSVL.